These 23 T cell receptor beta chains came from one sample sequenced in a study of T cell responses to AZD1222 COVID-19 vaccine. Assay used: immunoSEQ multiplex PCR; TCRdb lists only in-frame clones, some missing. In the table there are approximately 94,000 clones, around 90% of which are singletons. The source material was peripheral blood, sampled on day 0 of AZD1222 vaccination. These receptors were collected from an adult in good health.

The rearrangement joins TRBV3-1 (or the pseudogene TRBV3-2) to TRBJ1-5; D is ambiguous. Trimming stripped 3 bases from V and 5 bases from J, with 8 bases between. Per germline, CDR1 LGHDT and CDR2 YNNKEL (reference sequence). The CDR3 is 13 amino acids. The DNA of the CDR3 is TGTGCCAGCAGCCAGGGCGGAGATCAGCCCCAGCATTTT. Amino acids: CASSQGGDQPQHF.

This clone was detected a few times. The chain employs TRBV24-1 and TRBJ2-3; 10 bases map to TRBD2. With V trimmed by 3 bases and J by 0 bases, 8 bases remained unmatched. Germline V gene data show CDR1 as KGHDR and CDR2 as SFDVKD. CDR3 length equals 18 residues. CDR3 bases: TGTGCCACCAGTGATACACTAGCGGGGACCCCTAGCACAGATACGCAGTATTTT. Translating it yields CATSDTLAGTPSTDTQYF.

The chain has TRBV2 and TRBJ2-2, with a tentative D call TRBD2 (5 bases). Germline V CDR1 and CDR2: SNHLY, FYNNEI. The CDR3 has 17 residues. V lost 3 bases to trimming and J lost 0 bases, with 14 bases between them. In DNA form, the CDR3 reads TGTGCCAGCAGTGACCGAGGGATCCCCGCGAACACCGGGGAGCTGTTTTTT. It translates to CASSDRGIPANTGELFF. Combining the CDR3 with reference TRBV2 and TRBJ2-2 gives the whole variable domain EPEVTQTPSHQVTQMGQEVILRCVPISNHLYFYWYRQILGQKVEFLVSFYNNEISEKSEIFDDQFSVERPDGSNFTLKIRSTKLEDSAMYFCASSDRGIPANTGELFFGEGSRLTVL.

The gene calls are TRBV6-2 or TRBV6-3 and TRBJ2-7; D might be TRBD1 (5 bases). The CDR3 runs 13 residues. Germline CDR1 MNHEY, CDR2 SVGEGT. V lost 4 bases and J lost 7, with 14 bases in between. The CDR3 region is CASSSQGSSEQYF. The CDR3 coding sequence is TGTGCCAGCAGTTCGCAGGGTTCGTCAGAGCAGTACTTC.

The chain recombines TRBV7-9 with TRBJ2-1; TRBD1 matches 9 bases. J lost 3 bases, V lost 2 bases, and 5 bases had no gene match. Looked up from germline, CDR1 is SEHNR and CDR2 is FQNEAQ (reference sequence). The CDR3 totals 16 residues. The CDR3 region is CASSLRSGQGYNEQFF. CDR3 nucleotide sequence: TGTGCCAGCAGCTTAAGGTCGGGACAGGGCTACAATGAGCAGTTCTTC.

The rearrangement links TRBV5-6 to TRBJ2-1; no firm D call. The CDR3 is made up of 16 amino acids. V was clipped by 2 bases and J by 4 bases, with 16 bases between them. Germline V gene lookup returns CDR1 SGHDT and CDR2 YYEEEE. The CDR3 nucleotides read TGTGCCAGCAGCTTACGGCGGTGGTGGCTTTACAATGAGCAGTTCTTC. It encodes CASSLRRWWLYNEQFF.

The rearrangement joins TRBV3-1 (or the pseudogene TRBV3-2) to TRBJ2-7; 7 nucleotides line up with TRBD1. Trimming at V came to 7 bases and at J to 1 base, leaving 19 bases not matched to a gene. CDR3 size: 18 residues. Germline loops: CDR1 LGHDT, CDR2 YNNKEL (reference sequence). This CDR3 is CASTNSPFGTVGSYEQYF. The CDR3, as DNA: TGTGCCAGCACCAACAGCCCCTTTGGGACAGTCGGGTCCTACGAGCAGTACTTC.

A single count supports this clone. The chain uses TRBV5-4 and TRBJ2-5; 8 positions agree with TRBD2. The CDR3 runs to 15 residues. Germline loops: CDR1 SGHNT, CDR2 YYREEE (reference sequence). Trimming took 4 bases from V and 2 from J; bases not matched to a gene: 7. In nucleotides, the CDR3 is TGTGCCAGCAGCCTCGGGGGGGAACGGCAAGAGACCCAGTACTTC. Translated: CASSLGGERQETQYF.

The CDR3 is CASSRNWAGAEQFF. The CDR3 DNA follows: TGTGCCAGCAGCCGTAATTGGGCGGGAGCCGAGCAGTTCTTC. The chain combines TRBV6-6 with TRBJ2-1; 7 bases align to TRBD2. J was trimmed by 10 bases and V by 6 bases; bases with no gene match: 12. The CDR3 is 14 amino acids. CDR1 and CDR2 (germline): MNHNY, SVGAGI (reference sequence).

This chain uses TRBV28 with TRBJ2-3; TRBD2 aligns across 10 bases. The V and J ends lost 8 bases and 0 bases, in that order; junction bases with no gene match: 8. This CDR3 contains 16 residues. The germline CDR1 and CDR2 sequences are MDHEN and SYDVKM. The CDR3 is CASRELTSGSTDTQYF. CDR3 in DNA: TGTGCCAGCCGTGAATTGACTAGCGGGAGCACAGATACGCAGTATTTT.

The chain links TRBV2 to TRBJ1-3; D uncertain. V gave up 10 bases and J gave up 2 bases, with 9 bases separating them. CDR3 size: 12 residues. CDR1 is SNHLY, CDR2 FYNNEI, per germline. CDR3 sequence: CATRTAGNTIYF. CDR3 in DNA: TGTGCCACCCGGACTGCTGGAAACACCATATATTTT.

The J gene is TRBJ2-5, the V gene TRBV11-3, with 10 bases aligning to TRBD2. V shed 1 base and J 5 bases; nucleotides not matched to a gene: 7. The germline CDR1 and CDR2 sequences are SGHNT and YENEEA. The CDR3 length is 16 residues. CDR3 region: CASSLGLAGLRETQYF. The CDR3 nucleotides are TGTGCCAGCAGCTTAGGACTAGCGGGCCTCAGGGAGACCCAGTACTTC.

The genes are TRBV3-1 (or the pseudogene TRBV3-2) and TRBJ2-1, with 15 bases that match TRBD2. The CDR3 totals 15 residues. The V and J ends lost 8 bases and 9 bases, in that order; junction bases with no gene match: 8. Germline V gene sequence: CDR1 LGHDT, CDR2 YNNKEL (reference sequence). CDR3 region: CASAGLAGGHFEQFF. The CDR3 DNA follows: TGTGCCAGCGCTGGACTAGCGGGAGGGCATTTTGAGCAGTTCTTC.

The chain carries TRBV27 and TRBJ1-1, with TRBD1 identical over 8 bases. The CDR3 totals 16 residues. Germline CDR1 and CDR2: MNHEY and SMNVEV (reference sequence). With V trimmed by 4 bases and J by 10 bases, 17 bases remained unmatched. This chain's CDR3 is CASSSLSGQDKSLAFF. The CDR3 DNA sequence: TGTGCCAGCAGTTCGCTGTCGGGACAGGACAAGTCTCTAGCTTTCTTT.

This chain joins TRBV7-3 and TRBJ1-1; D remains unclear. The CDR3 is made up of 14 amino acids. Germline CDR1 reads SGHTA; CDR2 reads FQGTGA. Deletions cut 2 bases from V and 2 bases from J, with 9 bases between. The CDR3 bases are TGTGCCAGCAGCTTACACAGAAATAACACTGAAGCTTTCTTT. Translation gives CASSLHRNNTEAFF.

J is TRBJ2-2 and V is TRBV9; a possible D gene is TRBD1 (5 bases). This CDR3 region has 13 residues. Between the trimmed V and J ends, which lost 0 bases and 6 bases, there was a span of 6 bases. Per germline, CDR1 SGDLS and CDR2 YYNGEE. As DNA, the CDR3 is TGTGCCAGCAGCGTAGGGGGCCCCGGGGAGCTGTTTTTT. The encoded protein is CASSVGGPGELFF.

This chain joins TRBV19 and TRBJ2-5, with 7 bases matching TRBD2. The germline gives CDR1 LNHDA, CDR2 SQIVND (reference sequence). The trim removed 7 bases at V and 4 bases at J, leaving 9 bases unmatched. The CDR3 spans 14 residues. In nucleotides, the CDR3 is TGTGCCAGTACCAAAGCGGGGAATTCAGAGACCCAGTACTTC. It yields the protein CASTKAGNSETQYF. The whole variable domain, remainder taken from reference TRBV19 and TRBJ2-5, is DGGITQSPKYLFRKEGQNVTLSCEQNLNHDAMYWYRQDPGQGLRLIYYSQIVNDFQKGDIAEGYSVSREKKESFPLTVTSAQKNPTAFYLCASTKAGNSETQYFGPGTRLLVL.

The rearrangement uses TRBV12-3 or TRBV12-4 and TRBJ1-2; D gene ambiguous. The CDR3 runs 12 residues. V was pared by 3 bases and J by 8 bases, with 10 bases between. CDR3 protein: CASSFLDRGYTF. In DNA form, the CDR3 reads TGTGCCAGCAGTTTCTTGGACCGGGGCTACACCTTC.

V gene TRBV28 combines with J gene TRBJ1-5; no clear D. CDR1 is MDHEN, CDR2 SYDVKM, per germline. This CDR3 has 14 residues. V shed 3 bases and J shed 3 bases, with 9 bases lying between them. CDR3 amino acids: CASSFAGVNQPQHF. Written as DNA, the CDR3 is TGTGCCAGCAGTTTTGCGGGTGTCAATCAGCCCCAGCATTTT.

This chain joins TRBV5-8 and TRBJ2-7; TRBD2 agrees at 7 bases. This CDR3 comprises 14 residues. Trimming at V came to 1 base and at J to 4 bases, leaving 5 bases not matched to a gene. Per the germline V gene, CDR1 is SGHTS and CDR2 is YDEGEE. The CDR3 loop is CASSLIPGLYEQYF. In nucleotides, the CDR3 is TGTGCCAGCAGCTTGATCCCGGGACTATACGAGCAGTACTTC.

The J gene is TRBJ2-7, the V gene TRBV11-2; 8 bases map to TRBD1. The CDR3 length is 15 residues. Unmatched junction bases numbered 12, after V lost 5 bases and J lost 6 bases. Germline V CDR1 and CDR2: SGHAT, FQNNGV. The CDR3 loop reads CASSDPSGGTGEQYF. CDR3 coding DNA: TGTGCCAGCAGCGACCCCTCAGGCGGGACAGGCGAGCAGTACTTC. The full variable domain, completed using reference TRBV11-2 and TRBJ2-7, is EAGVAQSPRYKIIEKRQSVAFWCNPISGHATLYWYQQILGQGPKLLIQFQNNGVVDDSQLPKDRFSAERLKGVDSTLKIQPAKLEDSAVYLCASSDPSGGTGEQYFGPGTRLTVT.

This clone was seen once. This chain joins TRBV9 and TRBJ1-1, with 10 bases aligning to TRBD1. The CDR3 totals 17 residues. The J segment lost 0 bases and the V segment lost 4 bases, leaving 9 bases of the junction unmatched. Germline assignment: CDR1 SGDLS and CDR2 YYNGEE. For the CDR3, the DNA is TGTGCCAGCAGCCCCCGGACAGGGGGGTATATGAACACTGAAGCTTTCTTT. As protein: CASSPRTGGYMNTEAFF.

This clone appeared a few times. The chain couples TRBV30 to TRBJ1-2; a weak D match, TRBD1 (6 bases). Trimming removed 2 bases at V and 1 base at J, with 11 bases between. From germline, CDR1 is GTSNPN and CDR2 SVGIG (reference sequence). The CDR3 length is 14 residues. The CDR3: CAWSPDSNNYGYTF. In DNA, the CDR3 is TGTGCCTGGAGTCCGGACAGTAATAACTATGGCTACACCTTC.